Each of the 10 T cell receptor beta chains below was sequenced from the same sample in a study of blood T cell repertoires in COVID-19 (dated by TCRdb to 2018 to 2021). Library construction relied on the immunoSEQ multiplex PCR assay. TCRdb provides this immuneACCESS table in a form limited to in-frame rearrangements. Some clones are lacking; in checked studies, under half of them reflect an unresolved V gene, and why the rest are absent is not known. In all, the sample holds approximately 400,000 clones, and roughly 90% of those were seen once. The ten largest clones represent 0.8% to 0.9% of the sample. The specimen was PBMCs or T cells enriched from blood (not recorded which). These receptors originate from a woman in her thirties or forties who had been exposed to COVID-19.

This sequence joins TRBV5-4 and TRBJ1-2; 9 bases are shared with TRBD1. In germline, CDR1 is SGHNT, CDR2 YYREEE (reference sequence). V dropped 3 bases and J dropped 7; count of bases not matched to a gene: 10. The CDR3 runs to 15 residues. The CDR3 nucleotides read TGTGCCAGCAGCTCCGGGACAGGGATTACTACTGGCTACACCTTC. This encodes CASSSGTGITTGYTF.

This clone was picked up a small number of times. V gene TRBV7-8 combines with J gene TRBJ1-2; 8 nucleotides match TRBD1. Germline V CDR1 and CDR2: SGHVS, FQNEAQ. The length of the CDR3 is 15 residues. The junction had 7 bases not matched to a gene; V was cut back by 3 bases and J by 4 bases. CDR3 nucleotide sequence: TGTGCCAGCAGCTTGAAAGGGACAGGCTCCTATGGCTACACCTTC. Encoded protein: CASSLKGTGSYGYTF.

The V gene is TRBV9, the J gene TRBJ1-1; D remains unclear. Germline CDR1 and CDR2: SGDLS and YYNGEE. The CDR3 has 13 residues. V shed 4 bases and J shed 7 bases, with 14 bases lying between them. The CDR3 region has the DNA TGTGCCAGCAGCCCCGAAGGCCGGGGTGAAGCTTTCTTT. Translation: CASSPEGRGEAFF.

The chain recombines TRBV6-2 or TRBV6-3 with TRBJ1-5; 8 positions match TRBD1. V trimming: 2 bases; J trimming: 1 base; junction bases outside the gene matches: 16. This CDR3 spans 20 amino acids. Germline CDR1 is MNHEY and CDR2 is SVGEGT. CDR3 amino acids: CASSYPIHIEDRASNQPQHF. The CDR3 DNA sequence: TGTGCCAGCAGTTACCCTATACACATTGAGGACAGGGCGAGCAATCAGCCCCAGCATTTT.

CDR3 DNA sequence: TGTGCCAGCAGCTTGTTTAATAGCAATCAGCCCCAGCATTTT. Translating it yields CASSLFNSNQPQHF. The V gene is TRBV7-2, the J gene TRBJ1-5; the D is unclear. The germline V gene has CDR1 SGHTA and CDR2 FQGNSA. V was cut by 3 bases and J by 0 bases, with 6 bases left in between. The CDR3 length is 14 residues.

V usage is TRBV10-3 and J usage is TRBJ2-1, with TRBD1 identical over 8 bases. The germline V gene has CDR1 ENHRY and CDR2 SYGVKD. Trimming took 6 bases from V and 5 from J; bases not matched to a gene: 6. The CDR3 length is 14 residues. CDR3 DNA: TGTGCCATCAGACGGACAGGGTTTGACAATGAGCAGTTCTTC. Encoded protein: CAIRRTGFDNEQFF.

The rearrangement joins TRBV6-1 to TRBJ1-5; D is possibly TRBD1 (5 bases). Trimming removed 2 bases from V and 0 bases from J, with 8 bases in between. The CDR3 length is 15 residues. The V gene's germline CDR1 is MNHNS and CDR2 SASEGT. CDR3 nucleotide sequence: TGTGCCAGCAGTGAAAACGGACATAGCAATCAGCCCCAGCATTTT. It translates to CASSENGHSNQPQHF.

This chain uses TRBV2 with TRBJ1-2, with TRBD1 identical over 7 bases. The CDR3 runs 14 residues. Germline assignment: CDR1 SNHLY and CDR2 FYNNEI. After removal of 7 bases from V and 4 bases from J, the junction contained 9 bases not matched to a gene. The CDR3, as DNA: TGTGCCAGCAAAGTCGGACAGGCCTCCTATGGCTACACCTTC. This codes for CASKVGQASYGYTF.

The V and J genes are TRBV27 and TRBJ2-7; D perhaps matches TRBD1 (6 bases). The CDR3 spans 13 residues. Germline CDR1 MNHEY, CDR2 SMNVEV (reference sequence). Trimming shortened V by 6 bases and J by 3 bases, and 12 bases separated the two germline ends. CDR3 in amino acids: CASRRQALYEQYF. The CDR3 DNA reads TGTGCCAGCAGGCGACAGGCGCTCTACGAGCAGTACTTC.

The genes are TRBV12-3 or TRBV12-4 and TRBJ2-3, with 8 bases matching TRBD2. The CDR3 consists of 13 residues. Germline trimming cut 10 bases from V and 4 bases from J; bases unmatched to any gene: 7. Written as DNA, the CDR3 is TGTGCCACCCGGGGGGGAGTGGCAGATACGCAGTATTTT. Translating gives CATRGGVADTQYF.